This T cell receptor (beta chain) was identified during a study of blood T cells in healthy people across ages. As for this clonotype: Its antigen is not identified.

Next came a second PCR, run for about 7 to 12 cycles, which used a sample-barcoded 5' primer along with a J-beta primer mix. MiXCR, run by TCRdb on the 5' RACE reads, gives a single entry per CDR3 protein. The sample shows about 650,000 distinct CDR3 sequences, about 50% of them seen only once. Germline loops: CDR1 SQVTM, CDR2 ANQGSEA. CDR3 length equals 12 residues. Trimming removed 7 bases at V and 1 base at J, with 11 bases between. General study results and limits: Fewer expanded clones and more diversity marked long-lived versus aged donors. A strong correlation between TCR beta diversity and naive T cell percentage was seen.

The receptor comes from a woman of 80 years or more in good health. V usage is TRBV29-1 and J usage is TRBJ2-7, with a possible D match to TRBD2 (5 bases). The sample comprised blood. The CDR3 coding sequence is TGCAGCGCACTAGAAGCGTCCTACGAGCAGTACTTC. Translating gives CSALEASYEQYF.